A selection of T cell receptor beta chains follows, all from one sample in a study of cytomegalovirus exposure and HLA in healthy donors. Only in-frame clones appear in the TCRdb table, and some are missing; sequencing was by immunoSEQ multiplex PCR. The sample includes about 160,000 clones, approximately 78% of them seen just once. Sequencing used PBMCs. The receptors here all came from a male donor in good health and CMV-seropositive. CDR3s include the opening cysteine and the closing phenylalanine or tryptophan. D genes are given only for firm matches. Clone size is stated in some rows and not others, as once, few, many or a class when expanded.

size: NA
J: TRBJ1-2
V: TRBV19
D: NA
DNA: TGTGCCAGTAGTATTCGGAGGGGCTACACCTTC
CDR3: CASSIRRGYTF

size: NA
J: TRBJ1-1
V: TRBV18
D: NA
DNA: TGTGCCAGCTTAGGATCCAGGGGGAACACTGAAGCTTTCTTT
CDR3: CASLGSRGNTEAFF

size: NA
J: TRBJ1-1
V: TRBV28
D: NA
DNA: TGTGCCAGCAGACAACCGGGGAGCACGTCTTTCTTT
CDR3: CASRQPGSTSFF

size: NA
J: TRBJ1-5
V: TRBV19
D: NA
DNA: TGTGCCAGTAGCCAAGGGAGGGCCCAACGCGCGAATAGCAATCAGCCCCAGCATTTT
CDR3: CASSQGRAQRANSNQPQHF

size: NA
J: TRBJ2-7
V: TRBV28
D: NA
DNA: TGTGCCAGCAGTCCCGCAGGAGGGGCGGGATACGAGCAGTACTTC
CDR3: CASSPAGGAGYEQYF

size: few
J: TRBJ2-1
V: TRBV6-4
D: TRBD2
DNA: TGTGCCAGCAGTGACGGGGGGGGCTCCTACAATGAGCAGTTCTTC
CDR3: CASSDGGGSYNEQFF

size: NA
J: TRBJ1-1
V: TRBV7-2
D: NA
DNA: TGTGCCAGCAGCTTAGGACTGGGGGGAACTGAAGCTTTCTTT
CDR3: CASSLGLGGTEAFF

size: once
J: TRBJ2-1
V: TRBV25-1
D: TRBD1
DNA: TGTGCCAGCAGTTCCGGGACAGGGAGAGGAAATGAGCAGTTCTTC
CDR3: CASSSGTGRGNEQFF

size: NA
J: TRBJ1-6
V: TRBV4-1
D: NA
DNA: TGCGCCAGCAGTCACCTGCCGGGAGGGGCTTCCCCAGAATTTTTGGCCCTCCACTTT
CDR3: CASSHLPGGASPEFLALHF

size: NA
J: TRBJ2-3
V: TRBV28
D: TRBD1
DNA: TGTGCCAGCAGTTTATCCAGGGGGTCAGATACGCAGTATTTT
CDR3: CASSLSRGSDTQYF

size: NA
J: TRBJ2-7
V: TRBV7-8
D: NA
DNA: TGTGCCAGCAGCTTAGGGGGGCCTGGCCACGAGCAGTACTTC
CDR3: CASSLGGPGHEQYF

size: once
J: TRBJ2-2
V: TRBV6-4
D: NA
DNA: TGTGCCAGCAGCCCAGGGGCCCCGGACACCGGGGAGCTGTTTTTT
CDR3: CASSPGAPDTGELFF

size: NA
J: TRBJ2-7
V: TRBV6-5
D: NA
DNA: TGTGCCAGCAGTTACGGACTGGCCCGCTCCTACGAGCAGTACTTC
CDR3: CASSYGLARSYEQYF

size: NA
J: TRBJ1-2
V: TRBV18
D: NA
DNA: TGTGCCAGCTCTGGAATAAGGGAGGGGTATGGCTACACCTTC
CDR3: CASSGIREGYGYTF

size: NA
J: TRBJ2-7
V: TRBV19
D: TRBD1
DNA: TGTGCCAGTAGTAGGCCAGGGGGAGCCGAGCAGTACTTC
CDR3: CASSRPGGAEQYF

size: NA
J: TRBJ1-5
V: TRBV28
D: TRBD1
DNA: TGTGCCAGCAGCCCTGGGACAGGGTTAGATCAGCCCCAGCATTTT
CDR3: CASSPGTGLDQPQHF

size: NA
J: TRBJ1-1
V: TRBV28
D: TRBD1
DNA: TGTGCCAGCAGTTTAACAGGGGGCGAGTTTGAAGCTTTCTTT
CDR3: CASSLTGGEFEAFF

size: NA
J: TRBJ2-3
V: TRBV28
D: TRBD2
DNA: TGTGCCAGCAGTTTGGCGGCTAGCGGGAGCACAGATACGCAGTATTTT
CDR3: CASSLAASGSTDTQYF

size: NA
J: TRBJ2-2
V: TRBV12-5
D: NA
DNA: TGTGCTAGTGGTTTGTACGGCGGGAACACCGGGGAGCTGTTTTTT
CDR3: CASGLYGGNTGELFF

size: NA
J: TRBJ1-1
V: TRBV18
D: NA
DNA: TGTGCCAGCTCACCCTTGGGGCAGGGGAGCACTGAAGCTTTCTTT
CDR3: CASSPLGQGSTEAFF

size: once
J: TRBJ1-1
V: TRBV5-1
D: NA
DNA: TGCGCCAGCAGCCCGACAGAGAACACTGAAGCTTTCTTT
CDR3: CASSPTENTEAFF

size: once
J: TRBJ2-7
V: TRBV30
D: NA
DNA: TGTGCCTTACTAAAGAGCTCCTACGAGCAGTACTTC
CDR3: CALLKSSYEQYF

size: NA
J: TRBJ1-2
V: TRBV6-5
D: NA
DNA: TGTGCCAGCAGTTACGCGGGGATCTATGGCTACACCTTC
CDR3: CASSYAGIYGYTF

size: NA
J: TRBJ2-2
V: TRBV6-5
D: NA
DNA: TGTGCCAGCATAGGTGGGCGGGGAACCGGGGAGCTGTTTTTT
CDR3: CASIGGRGTGELFF

size: once
J: TRBJ2-7
V: TRBV5-1
D: NA
DNA: TGCGCCAGCAGCTTGGGGCTAGCTCCAAGGGACGAGCAGTACTTC
CDR3: CASSLGLAPRDEQYF

size: NA
J: TRBJ1-1
V: TRBV18
D: NA
DNA: TGTGCCAGCTCACCGACAAGGAACACTGAAGCTTTCTTT
CDR3: CASSPTRNTEAFF

size: NA
J: TRBJ2-3
V: TRBV27
D: NA
DNA: TGTGCCAGTTCGGGGTTTGGGGCGCAGTATTTT
CDR3: CASSGFGAQYF

size: NA
J: TRBJ2-7
V: TRBV6-5
D: TRBD1
DNA: TGTGCCAGCAGTTACTCTATAGGGACAGGGGGTGAGCAGTACTTC
CDR3: CASSYSIGTGGEQYF

size: NA
J: TRBJ2-1
V: TRBV5-4
D: NA
DNA: TGTGCCAGCAGCTTGTGGGGCGGCGGCTCCTACAATGAGCAGTTCTTC
CDR3: CASSLWGGGSYNEQFF

size: NA
J: TRBJ2-7
V: TRBV5-5
D: TRBD1
DNA: TGTGCCAGCAGCTTGGGGGGACAGAGCGAGCAGTACTTC
CDR3: CASSLGGQSEQYF

size: NA
J: TRBJ2-7
V: TRBV28
D: NA
DNA: TGTCTTACCCGGGATCGCTCCTACGAGCAGTACTTC
CDR3: CLTRDRSYEQYF

size: NA
J: TRBJ1-1
V: TRBV25-1
D: NA
DNA: TGTGCCAGACAGGAGACGATGAACACTGAAGCTTTCTTT
CDR3: CARQETMNTEAFF

size: NA
J: TRBJ2-2
V: TRBV10-3
D: TRBD1
DNA: TGTGCCATCAGTGCAAACAGGGGGCTTACCGGGGAGCTGTTTTTT
CDR3: CAISANRGLTGELFF

size: NA
J: TRBJ2-2
V: TRBV7-8
D: TRBD2
DNA: TGTGCCAGCAGCTTAAGGCTAGCGGGACCGGACGGGGAGCTGTTTTTT
CDR3: CASSLRLAGPDGELFF

size: NA
J: TRBJ2-7
V: TRBV7-2
D: TRBD1
DNA: TGTGCCAGCAGCCAGGACAGGGGAAAAGGGCAGTACTTC
CDR3: CASSQDRGKGQYF

size: NA
J: TRBJ1-2
V: TRBV20-1
D: NA
DNA: TGCAGTGCTAGTTTTTTTCAGGGCTACACCTTC
CDR3: CSASFFQGYTF

size: NA
J: TRBJ2-3
V: TRBV7-6
D: TRBD2
DNA: TGTGCCAGCAGCTTAGACCAGGGAGGGGCAGATACGCAGTATTTT
CDR3: CASSLDQGGADTQYF

size: NA
J: TRBJ1-1
V: TRBV18
D: NA
DNA: TGTGCCGGCTCACCTCTCACTAGAACTGAAGCTTTCTTT
CDR3: CAGSPLTRTEAFF

size: NA
J: TRBJ1-2
V: TRBV15
D: NA
DNA: TGTGCCACCACCCCCGACAGGACAGCTAACTATGGCTACACCTTC
CDR3: CATTPDRTANYGYTF

size: NA
J: TRBJ1-5
V: TRBV27
D: NA
DNA: TGTGCCAGCAGCCCAACCCACGGGGGTAGCAATCAGCCCCAGCATTTT
CDR3: CASSPTHGGSNQPQHF

size: NA
J: TRBJ1-1
V: TRBV19
D: NA
DNA: TGTGCCAGTAGTGTACAGACAGGGAACACTGAAGCTTTCTTT
CDR3: CASSVQTGNTEAFF

size: NA
J: TRBJ1-3
V: TRBV30
D: NA
DNA: TGTGCCTGGAGGAAGGCAGGTGAAGGTGGAAACACCATATATTTT
CDR3: CAWRKAGEGGNTIYF

size: NA
J: TRBJ2-7
V: TRBV6-1
D: TRBD1
DNA: TGTGCCAGCAGATCAGAGACAGGGACCTACGAGCAGTACTTC
CDR3: CASRSETGTYEQYF

size: NA
J: TRBJ2-2
V: TRBV27
D: TRBD1
DNA: TGTGCCAGCAGTCCTCTTCAGGGGGCGCGGAAGACCGGGGAGCTGTTTTTT
CDR3: CASSPLQGARKTGELFF

size: NA
J: TRBJ2-4
V: TRBV2
D: NA
DNA: TGTGCCAGCAGTGAAGCGTGGGTTGGGAGCGGAGACTTC
CDR3: CASSEAWVGSGDF

size: NA
J: TRBJ1-2
V: TRBV5-4
D: NA
DNA: TGTGCCAGCAGCTTGGAGACAGGTTTAGGCTACACCTTC
CDR3: CASSLETGLGYTF

size: NA
J: TRBJ2-7
V: TRBV15
D: NA
DNA: TGTGCCACCAGCAGAGATCGAGGGGAGCAGTACTTC
CDR3: CATSRDRGEQYF

size: NA
J: TRBJ2-2
V: TRBV9
D: TRBD2
DNA: TGTGCCAGCAGCGTAATGAGCGGGGGGGCCACCACCGGGGAGCTGTTTTTT
CDR3: CASSVMSGGATTGELFF

size: few
J: TRBJ1-2
V: TRBV7-9
D: TRBD1
DNA: TGTGCCAGCAGCTCCCCGGGACAGGGGACCTATGGCTACACCTTC
CDR3: CASSSPGQGTYGYTF

size: once
J: TRBJ1-2
V: TRBV5-4
D: NA
DNA: TGTGCCAGCAGCTTACGGGGGAATAACTATGGCTACACCTTC
CDR3: CASSLRGNNYGYTF

size: once
J: TRBJ2-7
V: TRBV19
D: TRBD1
DNA: TGTGCCAGCAAAGGACAGGGCGCCAACTACGAGCAGTACTTC
CDR3: CASKGQGANYEQYF

size: NA
J: TRBJ2-5
V: TRBV9
D: TRBD1
DNA: TGTGCCAGCAGCGTCGACAGGGGCCAAGAGACCCAGTACTTC
CDR3: CASSVDRGQETQYF

size: few
J: TRBJ1-2
V: TRBV5-1
D: NA
DNA: TGCGCCAGCAGCTTGGACAGAGGGTACACCTTC
CDR3: CASSLDRGYTF

size: NA
J: TRBJ1-3
V: TRBV4-1
D: TRBD1
DNA: TGCGCCAGCAGCCAAGGGACAGGGGTCATCTCTGGAAACACCATATATTTT
CDR3: CASSQGTGVISGNTIYF